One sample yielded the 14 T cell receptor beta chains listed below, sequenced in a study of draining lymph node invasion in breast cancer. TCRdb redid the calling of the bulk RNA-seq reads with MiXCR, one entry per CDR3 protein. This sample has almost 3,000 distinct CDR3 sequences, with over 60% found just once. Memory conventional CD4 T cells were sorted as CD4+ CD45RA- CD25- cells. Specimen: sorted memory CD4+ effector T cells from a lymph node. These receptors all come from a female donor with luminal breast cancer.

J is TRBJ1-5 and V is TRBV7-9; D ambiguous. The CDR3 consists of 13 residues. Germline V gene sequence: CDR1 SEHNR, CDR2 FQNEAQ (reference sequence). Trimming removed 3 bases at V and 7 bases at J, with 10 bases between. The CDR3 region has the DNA TGTGCCAGCAGCTTTGAGGCCCGCCAGCCCCAGCATTTT. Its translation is CASSFEARQPQHF.

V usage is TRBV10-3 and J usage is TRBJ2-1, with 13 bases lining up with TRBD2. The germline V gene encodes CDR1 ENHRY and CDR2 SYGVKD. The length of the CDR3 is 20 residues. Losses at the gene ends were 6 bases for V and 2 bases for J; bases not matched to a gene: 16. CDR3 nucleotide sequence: TGTGCCATCAGCGCAACTAGCGGGAGGGCCTTGAAGAAGCCCTACAATGAGCAGTTCTTC. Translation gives CAISATSGRALKKPYNEQFF.

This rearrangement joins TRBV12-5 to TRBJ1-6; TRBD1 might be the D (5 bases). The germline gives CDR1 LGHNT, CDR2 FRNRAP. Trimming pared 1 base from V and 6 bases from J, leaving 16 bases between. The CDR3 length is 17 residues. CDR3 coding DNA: TGTGCTAGTGGTTTGGCAAACTCCCCGGGGCCTAATTCACCCCTCCACTTT. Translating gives CASGLANSPGPNSPLHF.

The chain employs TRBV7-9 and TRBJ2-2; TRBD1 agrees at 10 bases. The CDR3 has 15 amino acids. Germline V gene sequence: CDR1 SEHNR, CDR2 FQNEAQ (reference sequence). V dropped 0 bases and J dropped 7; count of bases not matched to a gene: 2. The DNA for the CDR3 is TGTGCCAGCAGCTTAGCGACAGGGGGCATCGGGGAGCTGTTTTTT. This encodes CASSLATGGIGELFF.

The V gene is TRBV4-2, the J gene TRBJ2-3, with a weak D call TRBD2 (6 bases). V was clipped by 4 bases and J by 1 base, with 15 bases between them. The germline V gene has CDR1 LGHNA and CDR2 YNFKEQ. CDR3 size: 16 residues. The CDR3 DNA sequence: TGTGCCAGCAGCCCGCACTTAGCGGAGCGCACAGATACGCAGTATTTT. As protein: CASSPHLAERTDTQYF.

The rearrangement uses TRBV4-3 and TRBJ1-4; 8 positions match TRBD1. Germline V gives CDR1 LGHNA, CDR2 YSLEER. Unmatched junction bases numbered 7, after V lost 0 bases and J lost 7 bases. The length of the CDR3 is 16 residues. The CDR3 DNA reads TGCGCCAGCAGCCAAGAAGGCAGGGGGCGACGTGAAAAACTGTTTTTT. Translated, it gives CASSQEGRGRREKLFF.

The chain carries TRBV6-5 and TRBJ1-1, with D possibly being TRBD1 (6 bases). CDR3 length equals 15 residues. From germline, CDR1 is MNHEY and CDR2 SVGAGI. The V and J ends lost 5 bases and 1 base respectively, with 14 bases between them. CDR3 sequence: CASSTEGGANTEAFF. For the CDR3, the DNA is TGTGCCAGCAGTACAGAGGGGGGGGCGAACACTGAAGCTTTCTTT.

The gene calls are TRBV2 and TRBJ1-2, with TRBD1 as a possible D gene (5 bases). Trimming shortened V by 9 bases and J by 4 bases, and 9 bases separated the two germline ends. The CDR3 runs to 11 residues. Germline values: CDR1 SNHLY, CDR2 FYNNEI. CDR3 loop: CASWGSYGYTF. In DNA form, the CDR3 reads TGTGCCAGTTGGGGGTCCTATGGCTACACCTTC.

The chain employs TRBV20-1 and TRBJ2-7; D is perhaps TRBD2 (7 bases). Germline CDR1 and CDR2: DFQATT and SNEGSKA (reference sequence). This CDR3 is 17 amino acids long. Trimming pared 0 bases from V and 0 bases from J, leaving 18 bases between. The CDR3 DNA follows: TGCAGTGCTAGAGACAGCTTAGGGGGGGGGAACTCCTACGAGCAGTACTTC. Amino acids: CSARDSLGGGNSYEQYF.

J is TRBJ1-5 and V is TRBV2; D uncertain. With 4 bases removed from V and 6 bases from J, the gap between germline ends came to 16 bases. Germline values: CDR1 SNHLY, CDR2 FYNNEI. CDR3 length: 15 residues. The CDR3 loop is CASSVSSRLGQPQHF. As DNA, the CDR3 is TGTGCCAGCAGTGTTTCTAGCAGGCTCGGTCAGCCCCAGCATTTT. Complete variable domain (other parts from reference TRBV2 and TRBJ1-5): EPEVTQTPSHQVTQMGQEVILRCVPISNHLYFYWYRQILGQKVEFLVSFYNNEISEKSEIFDDQFSVERPDGSNFTLKIRSTKLEDSAMYFCASSVSSRLGQPQHFGDGTRLSIL.

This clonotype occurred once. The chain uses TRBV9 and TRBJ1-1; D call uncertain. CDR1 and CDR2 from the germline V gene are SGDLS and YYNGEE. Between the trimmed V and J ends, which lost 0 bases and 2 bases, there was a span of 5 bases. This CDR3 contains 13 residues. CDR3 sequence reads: CASSVDGNTEAFF. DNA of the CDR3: TGTGCCAGCAGCGTAGACGGCAACACTGAAGCTTTCTTT.

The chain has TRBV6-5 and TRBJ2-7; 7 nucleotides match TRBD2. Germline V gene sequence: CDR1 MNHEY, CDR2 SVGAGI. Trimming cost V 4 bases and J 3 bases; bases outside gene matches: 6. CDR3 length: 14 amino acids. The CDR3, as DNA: TGTGCCAGCAGTTGGGAGGGGTCCATCTACGAGCAGTACTTC. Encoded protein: CASSWEGSIYEQYF.

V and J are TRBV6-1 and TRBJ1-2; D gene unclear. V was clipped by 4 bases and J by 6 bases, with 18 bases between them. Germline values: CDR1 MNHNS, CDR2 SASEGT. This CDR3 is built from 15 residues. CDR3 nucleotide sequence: TGTGCCAGCAGTGTGTGGACCGAGGGAAGGAATGGCTACACCTTC. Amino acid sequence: CASSVWTEGRNGYTF.

The chain's CDR3 is CASSQFTSGTYNEQFF. Written as DNA, the CDR3 is TGTGCCAGCAGCCAATTTACTAGCGGCACCTACAATGAGCAGTTCTTC. The V call is TRBV3-1, the J call TRBJ2-1; TRBD2 agrees at 8 bases. The CDR3 extends over 16 amino acids. J lost 2 bases, V lost 2 bases, and 5 bases had no gene match. Germline lookup yields CDR1 LGHDT and CDR2 YNNKEL (reference sequence).